This T cell receptor beta chain was recorded in a study of T cells in Graves' hyperthyroidism and ophthalmopathy. This clonotype was recorded at least ten times. Its antigen is currently unknown. Amplified regions were TCR beta CDR3 sequences from RNA transcripts. First-round RT-PCR targeting the TCR CDR3 was performed with the HTBI primer set. MiXCR, applied by TCRdb to the multiplex PCR reads, yields one record per CDR3 protein. The sample gives about 580,000 distinct CDR3 sequences, about 15% of which show up once; 5.8% is in the top ten. Trimming cost V 6 bases and J 7 bases, with 12 bases left between them. CDR3 length equals 12 residues. Per the germline V gene, CDR1 is MNHNS and CDR2 is SASEGT. Patients aged 18 to 65 with hyperthyroidism were newly diagnosed, with duration under 2 months. Study results and caveats: Researchers report that a 13 V-J model separated ophthalmopathy from stable hyperthyroidism. The model forecast ophthalmopathy, anticipating it by a median around 6.5 months before onset. The blood repertoire included most of the expanded thyroid clonotypes above 0.001.

This clonotype was sampled from a woman in her 30s with Graves' hyperthyroidism that later progressed to Graves' ophthalmopathy. Sequenced material: blood. The V gene is TRBV6-1, the J gene TRBJ1-1; D may be TRBD1 (6 bases). CDR3 DNA sequence: TGTGCCAGCAGGGGGGGGGCAGTTGAAGCTTTCTTT. Translating gives CASRGGAVEAFF.